Listed below are T cell receptor beta chains from one sample, sequenced in a study of vaccination and CD4 T cells after COVID-19. The antigens of these receptors remain unknown. A single record per CDR3 protein comes from TCRdb applying MiXCR to the PCR reads. The data show approximately 15,000 distinct CDR3 sequences, roughly 52% seen once. The sequenced sample was CD4+ T cells from blood, cultured in vitro, obtained before SARS-CoV-2 vaccination. The receptors come from a human donor who had recovered from COVID-19. Both conserved end residues are part of each CDR3. Fields, in order: V gene, J gene, D gene, clone size, CDR3 protein, CDR3 DNA. A D gene is named only where the DNA matches it firmly. The size entry is marked missing in some rows and otherwise reads once, few, many or a size class.

>TRBV19|TRBJ1-6|NA|NA
CASSIFQRNSPLHF
TGTGCCAGTAGTATTTTTCAGCGGAATTCACCCCTCCACTTT
>TRBV6-2/TRBV6-3|TRBJ2-2|TRBD1|NA
CASTTGGRNTGELFF
TGTGCCAGCACCACAGGGGGCCGGAACACCGGGGAGCTGTTTTTT
>TRBV20-1|TRBJ2-7|TRBD2|NA
CSAFTSGRTYEQYF
TGCAGTGCTTTTACTAGCGGGAGGACCTACGAGCAGTACTTC
>TRBV7-8|TRBJ2-3|NA|NA
CASSRADTQYF
TGTGCCAGCAGCCGCGCGGATACGCAGTATTTT
>TRBV11-1|TRBJ2-1|NA|NA
CASSTTISSYNEQFF
TGTGCCAGCAGCACGACCATCTCCTCCTACAATGAGCAGTTCTTC
>TRBV4-2|TRBJ2-2|NA|NA
CASSQSFETPTGELFF
TGTGCCAGCAGCCAAAGCTTTGAGACCCCCACCGGGGAGCTGTTTTTT
>TRBV4-2|TRBJ2-4|TRBD1|few
CASSPLIDRGNIQYF
TGTGCCAGCAGCCCTTTGATTGACAGGGGGAACATTCAGTACTTT
>TRBV7-9|TRBJ2-7|NA|NA
CASSWGRVERYF
TGTGCCAGCAGCTGGGGGCGGGTAGAGAGATACTTC
>TRBV20-1|TRBJ2-3|NA|few
CSAASGRSPTDTQYF
TGCAGTGCTGCCTCGGGCCGATCCCCAACAGATACGCAGTATTTT
>TRBV27|TRBJ1-5|TRBD1|few
CASSVGQNQPQHF
TGTGCCAGCAGTGTGGGACAGAATCAGCCCCAGCATTTT
>TRBV12-3/TRBV12-4|TRBJ1-1|NA|NA
CASSFYGGRTEAFF
TGTGCCAGCAGTTTCTACGGGGGGCGAACTGAAGCTTTCTTT
>TRBV15|TRBJ2-3|TRBD2|NA
CATSRNRGGTSGQDTQYF
TGTGCCACCAGCAGAAATAGGGGTGGGACTAGCGGCCAAGATACGCAGTATTTT
>TRBV27|TRBJ2-7|TRBD2|few
CASRLAGDDSSYEQYF
TGTGCCAGCCGCCTAGCGGGGGATGACAGCTCCTACGAGCAGTACTTC